This T cell receptor (beta chain) came from a study of CD8+ T cells in alopecia areata. In the study overall: The tofacitinib course ran for 6 to 18 months and was followed by 6 months off drug. Regarding the study as a whole: A single nonresponder leaves the baseline CD8+ expansion link to response uncertain. Tofacitinib significantly reduced both scalp clonality and expanded CD8+ clones among the top 100.

Treatment reported: oral pan-JAK inhibitor, 5-10 mg twice daily. Following extraction, RNA underwent reverse transcription to cDNA, which served as the sequencing template. This table comes from immunoSEQ multiplex PCR, and its TCRdb copy is limited to in-frame clones, with some not included. Among 130,000 to 150,000 clones listed, roughly 82% were seen once. For this clone: No antigen is known for it.

The V gene's germline CDR1 is SGHRS and CDR2 YFSETQ. J gave up 0 bases and V 6 bases, and 9 bases lay outside the gene matches. The CDR3 is 17 residues long. Material: CD8+ T cells sorted from blood, obtained at week 4, from a patient treated with tofacitinib. This clonotype was sampled from a human donor with alopecia areata. The rearrangement uses TRBV5-1 and TRBJ2-3; 11 nucleotides match TRBD2. CDR3 protein: CASTWTSGYSSTDTQYF. In nucleotides, the CDR3 is TGCGCCAGCACTTGGACTAGCGGGTACTCTAGCACAGATACGCAGTATTTT.